This note documents a single T cell receptor (beta chain) sequence. Its antigen is currently unknown. The junction differs from germline at one of its ends, possibly a read error. The CDR3 spans 12 residues. The germline V gene encodes CDR1 LGHDT and CDR2 YNNKEL (reference sequence). The sample is drawn from a study of breast tumors, draining lymph nodes, adjacent tissues. Findings of the study overall: Tumor T cell lymph node origin was a supported hypothesis, not proven. Findings are consistent with lymph node origin and intratumoral expansion of most tumor T cells.

Breast cancer patients provided tissue from their axillary draining lymph nodes. Using its own MiXCR run on the multiplex PCR reads, TCRdb lists one record per CDR3 protein. The data contain around 290,000 distinct CDR3 sequences, over 25% of them singletons. Input material: axillary lymph node tissue. This sequence joins TRBV3-1 and TRBJ2-2; possibly TRBD1 for D (5 bases). This TCR was sampled from a female donor with breast cancer. Some clones in this sample may be carry-over from other donors' samples. Here the CDR3 reads CASNQGAGELFF. The CDR3 nucleotides are TGTGCCAGCAACCAAGGGGCCGGGGAGCTGTTTTTT.